This passage covers 7 T cell receptor beta chains from one sample sequenced in a study of blood T cell repertoires in COVID-19. TCRdb's copy holds only in-frame clones and misses some; the assay was immunoSEQ multiplex PCR. There are under 200,000 clones in the sample; over 80% occur only once, and approximately 2.9% lies in the top ten. The source material was peripheral blood. The receptor set was obtained from a woman aged 60 to 75 with acute or convalescent COVID-19.

This clone was observed a single time. J is TRBJ1-6 and V is TRBV4-3, with D tentatively TRBD1 (5 bases). CDR1 is LGHNA, CDR2 YSLEER, per germline. V lost 0 bases to trimming and J lost 4 bases, with 10 bases between them. The CDR3 has 16 residues. CDR3 DNA sequence: TGCGCCAGCAGCCAAGATGGCAGGGCATATAATTCACCCCTCCACTTT. Its protein is CASSQDGRAYNSPLHF.

The chain uses TRBV12-5 and TRBJ2-2; TRBD1 matches at 7 bases. Germline values: CDR1 LGHNT, CDR2 FRNRAP. V shed 4 bases and J 7 bases; nucleotides not matched to a gene: 3. The CDR3 totals 13 residues. CDR3 nucleotides: TGTGCTAGTGGTTCCCAGGGGGTCGGGGAGCTGTTTTTT. This sequence encodes CASGSQGVGELFF.

The V gene is TRBV28, the J gene TRBJ2-7, with 8 bases identical to TRBD1. Germline CDR1 is MDHEN and CDR2 is SYDVKM. CDR3 size: 14 residues. J lost 2 bases, V lost 9 bases, and 9 bases had no gene match. CDR3 DNA sequence: TGTGCCAGTGGCGTGGGACAGGCTGCCTACGAGCAGTACTTC. Translated, it gives CASGVGQAAYEQYF.

CDR3 amino acids: CAISPGTGLITGNTIYF. The CDR3 bases are TGTGCCATCAGTCCCGGGACAGGGCTAATCACTGGAAACACCATATATTTT. The V call is TRBV10-3, the J call TRBJ1-3, with TRBD1 matching 9 bases. The CDR3 has 17 amino acids. From germline, CDR1 is ENHRY and CDR2 SYGVKD. V dropped 5 bases and J dropped 2; count of bases not matched to a gene: 10.

V gene TRBV2 combines with J gene TRBJ1-2; 7 bases fit TRBD1. This CDR3 comprises 15 residues. In germline, CDR1 is SNHLY, CDR2 FYNNEI. J gave up 8 bases and V 6 bases, and 15 bases lay outside the gene matches. The CDR3 is CASSKRTDRPWGYTF. CDR3 nucleotide sequence: TGTGCCAGCAGCAAACGAACGGACAGGCCATGGGGCTACACCTTC.

The V gene is TRBV18, the J gene TRBJ2-5; 8 bases line up with TRBD2. V shed 3 bases, J shed 3 bases, and the junction held 3 bases outside the gene matches. Germline V CDR1 and CDR2: KGHSH, LQKENI. The CDR3 totals 14 residues. CDR3 nucleotides: TGTGCCAGCTCACCCAGCGGGGGAAAAGAGACCCAGTACTTC. Translating gives CASSPSGGKETQYF.

This rearrangement joins TRBV5-5 to TRBJ1-4, with D perhaps TRBD1 (6 bases). V was shortened by 4 bases and J by 8 bases, with 15 bases between the two germline ends. This CDR3 contains 14 residues. Germline CDR1 reads SGHKS; CDR2 reads YYEKEE (reference sequence). The CDR3 is CASSTKTGGEKLFF. DNA for the CDR3: TGTGCCAGCAGCACCAAGACAGGTGGAGAAAAACTGTTTTTT.